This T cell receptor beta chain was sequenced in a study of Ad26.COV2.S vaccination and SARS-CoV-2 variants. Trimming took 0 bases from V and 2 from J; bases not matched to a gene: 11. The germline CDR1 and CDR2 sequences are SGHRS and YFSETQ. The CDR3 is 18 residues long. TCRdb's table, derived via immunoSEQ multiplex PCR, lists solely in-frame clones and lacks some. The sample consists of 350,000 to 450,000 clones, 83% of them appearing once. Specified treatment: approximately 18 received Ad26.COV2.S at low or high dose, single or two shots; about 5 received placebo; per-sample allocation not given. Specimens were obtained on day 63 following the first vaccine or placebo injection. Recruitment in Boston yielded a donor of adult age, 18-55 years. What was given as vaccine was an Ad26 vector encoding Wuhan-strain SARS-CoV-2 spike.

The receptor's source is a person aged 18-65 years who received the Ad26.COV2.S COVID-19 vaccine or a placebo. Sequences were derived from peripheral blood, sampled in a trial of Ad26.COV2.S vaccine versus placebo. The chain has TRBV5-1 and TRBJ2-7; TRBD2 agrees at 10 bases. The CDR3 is CASSLEGSGRLRAYEQYF. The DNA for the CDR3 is TGCGCCAGCAGCTTGGAGGGTAGCGGGAGGTTGAGGGCCTACGAGCAGTACTTC.